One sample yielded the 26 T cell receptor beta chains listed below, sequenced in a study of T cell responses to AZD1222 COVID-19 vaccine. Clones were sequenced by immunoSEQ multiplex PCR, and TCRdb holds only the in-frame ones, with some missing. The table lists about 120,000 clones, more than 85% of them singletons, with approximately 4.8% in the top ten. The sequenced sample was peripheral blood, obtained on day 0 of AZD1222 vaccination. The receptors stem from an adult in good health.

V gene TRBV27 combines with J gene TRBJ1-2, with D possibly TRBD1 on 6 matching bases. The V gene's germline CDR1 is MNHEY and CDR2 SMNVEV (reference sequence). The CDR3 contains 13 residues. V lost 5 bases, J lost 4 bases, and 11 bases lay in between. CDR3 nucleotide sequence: TGTGCCAGCAGTCTAGGGGGAGGCTATGGCTACACCTTC. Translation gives CASSLGGGYGYTF.

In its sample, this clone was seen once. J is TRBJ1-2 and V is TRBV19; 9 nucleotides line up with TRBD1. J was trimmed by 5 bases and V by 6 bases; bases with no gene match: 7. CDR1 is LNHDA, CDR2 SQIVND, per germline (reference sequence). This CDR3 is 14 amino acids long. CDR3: CASRHTGGLYGYTF. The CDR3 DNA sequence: TGTGCCAGTAGGCACACAGGGGGCCTTTATGGCTACACCTTC. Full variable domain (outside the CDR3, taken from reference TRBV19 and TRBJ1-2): DGGITQSPKYLFRKEGQNVTLSCEQNLNHDAMYWYRQDPGQGLRLIYYSQIVNDFQKGDIAEGYSVSREKKESFPLTVTSAQKNPTAFYLCASRHTGGLYGYTFGSGTRLTVV.

CDR3 nucleotide sequence: TGTGCCAGCAGGACCGGGACGGAGGACACTGAAGCTTTCTTT. Encoded protein: CASRTGTEDTEAFF. V and J are TRBV5-4 and TRBJ1-1, with TRBD1 as a possible D gene (5 bases). The CDR3 contains 14 residues. The V and J ends lost 5 bases and 3 bases respectively, with 14 bases between them. Germline V gene lookup returns CDR1 SGHNT and CDR2 YYREEE (reference sequence).

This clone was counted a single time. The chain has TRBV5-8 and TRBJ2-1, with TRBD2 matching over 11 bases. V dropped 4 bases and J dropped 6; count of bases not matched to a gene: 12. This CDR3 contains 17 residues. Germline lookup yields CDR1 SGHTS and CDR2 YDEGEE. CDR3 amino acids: CASSQEGTSGGFNEQFF. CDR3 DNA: TGTGCCAGCAGCCAGGAGGGAACTAGCGGGGGATTCAATGAGCAGTTCTTC. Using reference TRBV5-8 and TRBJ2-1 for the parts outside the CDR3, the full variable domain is EAGVTQSPTHLIKTRGQQATLRCSPISGHTSVYWYQQALGLGLQFLLWYDEGEERNRGNFPPRFSGRQFPNYSSELNVNALELEDSALYLCASSQEGTSGGFNEQFFGPGTRLTVL.

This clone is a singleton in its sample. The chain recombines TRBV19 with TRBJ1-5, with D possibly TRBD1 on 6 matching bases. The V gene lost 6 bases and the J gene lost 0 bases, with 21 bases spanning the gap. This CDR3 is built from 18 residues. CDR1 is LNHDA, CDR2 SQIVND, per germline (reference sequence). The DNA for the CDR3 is TGTGCCAGTAGAGGATGGACAGTGGGCGGGGGTAGCAATCAGCCCCAGCATTTT. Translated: CASRGWTVGGGSNQPQHF.

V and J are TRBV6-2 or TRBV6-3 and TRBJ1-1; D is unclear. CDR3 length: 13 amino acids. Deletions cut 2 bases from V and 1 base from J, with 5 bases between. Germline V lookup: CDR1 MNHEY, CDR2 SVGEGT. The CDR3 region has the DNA TGTGCCAGCAGTTACCTTCCGAACACTGAAGCTTTCTTT. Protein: CASSYLPNTEAFF.

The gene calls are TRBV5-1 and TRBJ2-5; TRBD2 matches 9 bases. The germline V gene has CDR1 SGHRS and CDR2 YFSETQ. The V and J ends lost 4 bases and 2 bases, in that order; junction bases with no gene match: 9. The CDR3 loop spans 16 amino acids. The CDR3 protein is CASSIRLAEQQETQYF. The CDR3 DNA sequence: TGCGCCAGCAGCATCCGACTAGCGGAGCAACAAGAGACCCAGTACTTC.

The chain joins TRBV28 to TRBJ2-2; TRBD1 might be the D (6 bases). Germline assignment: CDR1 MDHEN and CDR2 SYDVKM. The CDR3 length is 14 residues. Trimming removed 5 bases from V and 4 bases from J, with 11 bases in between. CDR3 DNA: TGTGCCAGCAGTCCCCAGGGGCCCACCGGGGAGCTGTTTTTT. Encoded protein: CASSPQGPTGELFF.

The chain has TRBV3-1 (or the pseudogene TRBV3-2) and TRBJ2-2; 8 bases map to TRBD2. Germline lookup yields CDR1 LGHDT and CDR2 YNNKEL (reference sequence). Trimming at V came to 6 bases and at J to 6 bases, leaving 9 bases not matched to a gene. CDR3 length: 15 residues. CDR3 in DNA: TGTGCCAGCAGTTTTCCGGGACTAGGGCCCGGGGAGCTGTTTTTT. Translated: CASSFPGLGPGELFF.

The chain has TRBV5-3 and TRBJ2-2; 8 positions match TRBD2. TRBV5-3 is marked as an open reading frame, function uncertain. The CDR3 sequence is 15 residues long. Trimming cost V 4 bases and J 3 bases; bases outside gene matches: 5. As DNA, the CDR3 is TGTGCCAGAAGCAGAGCGGGGGAGGACACCGGGGAGCTGTTTTTT. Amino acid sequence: CARSRAGEDTGELFF.

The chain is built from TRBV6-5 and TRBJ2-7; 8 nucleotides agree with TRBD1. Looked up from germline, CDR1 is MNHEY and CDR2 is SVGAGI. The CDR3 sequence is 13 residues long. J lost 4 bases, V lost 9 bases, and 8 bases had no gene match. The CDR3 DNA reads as TGTGCCAGTAAAGAGACAGGGGTGTACGAGCAGTACTTC. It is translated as CASKETGVYEQYF.

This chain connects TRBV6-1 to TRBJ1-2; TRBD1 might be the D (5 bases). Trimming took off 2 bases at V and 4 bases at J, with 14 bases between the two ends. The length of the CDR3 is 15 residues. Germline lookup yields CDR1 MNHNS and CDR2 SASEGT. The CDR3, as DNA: TGTGCCAGCAGTGAAATCCGGGGACTTAGCTATGGCTACACCTTC. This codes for CASSEIRGLSYGYTF.

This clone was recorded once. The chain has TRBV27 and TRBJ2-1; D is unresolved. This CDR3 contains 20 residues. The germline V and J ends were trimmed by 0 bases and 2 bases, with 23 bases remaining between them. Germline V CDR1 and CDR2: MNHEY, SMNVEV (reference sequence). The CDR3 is CASSLSRQLFSDQAYNEQFF. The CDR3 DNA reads TGTGCCAGCAGTTTATCGCGCCAGCTATTTTCCGACCAAGCCTACAATGAGCAGTTCTTC.

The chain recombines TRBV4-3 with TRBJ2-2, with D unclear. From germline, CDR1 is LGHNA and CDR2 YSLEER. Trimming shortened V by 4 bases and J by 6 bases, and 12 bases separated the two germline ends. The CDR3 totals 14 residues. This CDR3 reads CASSLSTVSGELFF. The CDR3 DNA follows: TGCGCCAGCAGCCTGTCCACGGTTTCCGGGGAGCTGTTTTTT.

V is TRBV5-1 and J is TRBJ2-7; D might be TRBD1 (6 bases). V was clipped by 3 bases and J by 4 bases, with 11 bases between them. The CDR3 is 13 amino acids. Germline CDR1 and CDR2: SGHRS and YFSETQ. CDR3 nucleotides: TGCGCCAGCAGCTCCAATACAGGGTACGAGCAGTACTTC. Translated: CASSSNTGYEQYF. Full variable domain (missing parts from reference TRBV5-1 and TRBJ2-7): KAGVTQTPRYLIKTRGQQVTLSCSPISGHRSVSWYQQTPGQGLQFLFEYFSETQRNKGNFPGRFSGRQFSNSRSEMNVSTLELGDSALYLCASSSNTGYEQYFGPGTRLTVT.

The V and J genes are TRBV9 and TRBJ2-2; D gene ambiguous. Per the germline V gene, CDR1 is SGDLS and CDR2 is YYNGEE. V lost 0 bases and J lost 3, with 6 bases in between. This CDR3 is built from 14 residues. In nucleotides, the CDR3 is TGTGCCAGCAGCGTAGTGCCCGACACCGGGGAGCTGTTTTTT. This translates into CASSVVPDTGELFF.

CDR3 sequence reads: CASIGGLGYTF. The CDR3 region has the DNA TGTGCCAGTATAGGAGGTCTTGGCTACACCTTC. The chain recombines TRBV19 with TRBJ1-2, with D unresolved. The germline gives CDR1 LNHDA, CDR2 SQIVND (reference sequence). V lost 7 bases and J 7 bases, leaving 10 bases between the germline ends. The CDR3 contains 11 residues.

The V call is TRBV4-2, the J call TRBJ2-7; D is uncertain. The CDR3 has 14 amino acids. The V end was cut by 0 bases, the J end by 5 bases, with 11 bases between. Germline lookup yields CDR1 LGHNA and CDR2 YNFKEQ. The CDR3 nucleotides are TGTGCCAGCAGCCAAGAGCAGGTCAGCCACGAGCAGTACTTC. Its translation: CASSQEQVSHEQYF.

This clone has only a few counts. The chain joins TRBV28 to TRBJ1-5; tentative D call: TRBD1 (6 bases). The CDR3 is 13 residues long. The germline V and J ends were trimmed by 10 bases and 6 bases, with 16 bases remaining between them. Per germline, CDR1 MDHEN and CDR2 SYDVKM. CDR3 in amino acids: CATSSQGFQPQHF. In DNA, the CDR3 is TGTGCCACCTCCTCCCAGGGGTTTCAGCCCCAGCATTTT.

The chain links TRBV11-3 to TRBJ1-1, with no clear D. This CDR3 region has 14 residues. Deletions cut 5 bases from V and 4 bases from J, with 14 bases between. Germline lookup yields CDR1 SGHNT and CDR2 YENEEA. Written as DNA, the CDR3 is TGTGCCAGCAGCCCTAGTCCGGCGGCCACTGAAGCTTTCTTT. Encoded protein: CASSPSPAATEAFF.

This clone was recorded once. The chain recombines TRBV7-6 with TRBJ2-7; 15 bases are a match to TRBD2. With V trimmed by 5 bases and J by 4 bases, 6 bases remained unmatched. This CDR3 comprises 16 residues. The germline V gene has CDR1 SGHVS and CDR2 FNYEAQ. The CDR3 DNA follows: TGTGCCAGCAGCCCAGGACTAGCGGGGGGGCCTTACGAGCAGTACTTC. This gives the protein CASSPGLAGGPYEQYF.

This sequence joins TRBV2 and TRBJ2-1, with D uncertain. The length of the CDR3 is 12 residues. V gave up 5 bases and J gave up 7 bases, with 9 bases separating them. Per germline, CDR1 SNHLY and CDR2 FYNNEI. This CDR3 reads CASSPAWNEQFF. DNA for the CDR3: TGTGCCAGCAGTCCGGCTTGGAATGAGCAGTTCTTC. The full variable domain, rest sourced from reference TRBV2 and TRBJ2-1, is EPEVTQTPSHQVTQMGQEVILRCVPISNHLYFYWYRQILGQKVEFLVSFYNNEISEKSEIFDDQFSVERPDGSNFTLKIRSTKLEDSAMYFCASSPAWNEQFFGPGTRLTVL.

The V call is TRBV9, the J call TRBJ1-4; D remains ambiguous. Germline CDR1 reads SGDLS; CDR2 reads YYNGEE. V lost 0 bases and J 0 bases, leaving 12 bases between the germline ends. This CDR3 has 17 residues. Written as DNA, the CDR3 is TGTGCCAGCAGCGTAGCGCTGGGTTACACAACTAATGAAAAACTGTTTTTT. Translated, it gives CASSVALGYTTNEKLFF.

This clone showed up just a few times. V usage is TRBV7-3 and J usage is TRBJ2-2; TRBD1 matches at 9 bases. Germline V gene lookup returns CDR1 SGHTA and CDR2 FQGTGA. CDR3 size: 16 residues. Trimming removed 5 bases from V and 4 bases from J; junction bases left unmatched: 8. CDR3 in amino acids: CASSLDRGVVTGELFF. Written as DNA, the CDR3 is TGTGCCAGCAGCCTAGACAGGGGGGTCGTCACCGGGGAGCTGTTTTTT.

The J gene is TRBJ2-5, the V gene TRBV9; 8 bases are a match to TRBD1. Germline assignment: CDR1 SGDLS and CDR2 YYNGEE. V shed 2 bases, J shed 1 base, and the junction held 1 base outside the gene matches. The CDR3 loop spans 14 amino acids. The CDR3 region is CASSVQGAQETQYF. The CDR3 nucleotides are TGTGCCAGCAGCGTCCAGGGGGCCCAAGAGACCCAGTACTTC.

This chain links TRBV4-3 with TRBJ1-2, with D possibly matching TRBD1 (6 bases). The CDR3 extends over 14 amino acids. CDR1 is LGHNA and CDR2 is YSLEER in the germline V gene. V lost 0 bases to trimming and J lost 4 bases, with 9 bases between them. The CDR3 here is CASSQEQGPYGYTF. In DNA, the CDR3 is TGCGCCAGCAGCCAAGAACAGGGCCCCTATGGCTACACCTTC.